This TCR beta chain came from a study of T cell responses to AZD1222 COVID-19 vaccine. Study results and caveats: The peak T cell response came first, and repertoires were sampled only after it.

Clones were read by immunoSEQ multiplex PCR, and TCRdb kept only the in-frame ones, dropping some. The sample contains 65,000 to 100,000 clones, 88% of which appear only once. Analysis merged second doses at about 4 or about 12 weeks. Note on this clone: Its specificity is not known.

The germline CDR1 and CDR2 sequences are MDHEN and SYDVKM. This CDR3 has 13 amino acids. Trimming shortened V by 3 bases and J by 0 bases, and 5 bases separated the two germline ends. Sequences were derived from peripheral blood, sampled 28 days after the second AZD1222 dose. The rearrangement joins TRBV28 to TRBJ1-1, with D hard to call. This sequence was found in an adult who received the AZD1222 COVID-19 vaccine. Here the CDR3 reads CASSFILNTEAFF. The CDR3, as DNA: TGTGCCAGCAGTTTTATCCTGAACACTGAAGCTTTCTTT. Using reference TRBV28 and TRBJ1-1 for the parts outside the CDR3, the full variable domain is DVKVTQSSRYLVKRTGEKVFLECVQDMDHENMFWYRQDPGLGLRLIYFSYDVKMKEKGDIPEGYSVSREKKERFSLILESASTNQTSMYLCASSFILNTEAFFGQGTRLTVV.